The present T cell receptor (beta chain) was sequenced within a study of tumor and adjacent non-tumor tissue in lung cancer. As to this clonotype: The antigen remains undetermined. Relative to the germline gene, one junction end is altered; a read error may explain this.

RNA was extracted from bulk tissue without any cell sorting. Germline CDR1 and CDR2: SEHNR and FQNEAQ (reference sequence). CDR3 length equals 12 residues. Study outcomes and limitations: Tumor repertoires had a smaller top 100 clone share than normal lung. Compared with tumor, normal lung showed significantly lower TCR diversity.

Three rounds of nested PCR, following a modified ARM-PCR protocol, produced the TCRbeta library. TCRdb passed the multiplex PCR reads through MiXCR, listing each CDR3 protein once. The sample lists under 150,000 distinct CDR3 sequences; roughly 66% were seen once. The rearrangement uses TRBV7-9 and TRBJ1-2; maybe TRBD1 (6 bases). The receptor's source is a man aged 55 to 70 with small cell lung cancer. The sample taken for sequencing was lung tumor tissue. Written as DNA, the CDR3 is TGTGCAAGCAGCTTGGGGGCCACTGGCTACACCTTC. Translation gives CASSLGATGYTF. Supplemented by reference TRBV7-9 and TRBJ1-2, the full variable domain reads DTGVSQNPRHKITKRGQNVTFRCDPISEHNRLYWYRQTLGQGPEFLTYFQNEAQLEKSRLLSDRFSAERPKGSFSTLEIQRTEQGDSAMYLCASSLGATGYTFGSGTRLTVV.